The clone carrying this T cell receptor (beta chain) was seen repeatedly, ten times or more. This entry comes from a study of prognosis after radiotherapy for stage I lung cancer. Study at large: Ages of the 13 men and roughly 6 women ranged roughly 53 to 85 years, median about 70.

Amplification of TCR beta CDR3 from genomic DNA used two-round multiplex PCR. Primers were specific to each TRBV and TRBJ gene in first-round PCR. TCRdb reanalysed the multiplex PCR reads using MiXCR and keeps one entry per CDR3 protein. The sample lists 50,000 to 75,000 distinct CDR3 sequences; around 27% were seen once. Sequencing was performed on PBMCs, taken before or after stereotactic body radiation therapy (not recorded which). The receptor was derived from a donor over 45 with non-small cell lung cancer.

CDR3 sequence reads: CSATTGANVLTF. DNA of the CDR3: TGCAGTGCGACGACTGGGGCCAACGTCCTGACTTTC. The chain has TRBV20-1 and TRBJ2-6; D remains ambiguous. This CDR3 has 12 amino acids. Germline CDR1 DFQATT, CDR2 SNEGSKA (reference sequence). V lost 6 bases to trimming and J lost 2 bases, with 5 bases between them.